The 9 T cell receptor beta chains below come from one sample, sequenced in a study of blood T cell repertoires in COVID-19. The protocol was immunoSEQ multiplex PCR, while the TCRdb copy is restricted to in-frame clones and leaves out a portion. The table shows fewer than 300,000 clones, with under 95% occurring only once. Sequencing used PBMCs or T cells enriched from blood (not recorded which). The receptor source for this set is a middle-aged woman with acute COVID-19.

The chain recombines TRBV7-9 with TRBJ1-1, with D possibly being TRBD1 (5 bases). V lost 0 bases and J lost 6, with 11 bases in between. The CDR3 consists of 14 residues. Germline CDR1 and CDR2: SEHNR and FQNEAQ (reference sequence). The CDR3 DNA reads TGTGCCAGCAGCTTAGCAGGGGTCATGTCTGAAGCTTTCTTT. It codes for CASSLAGVMSEAFF.

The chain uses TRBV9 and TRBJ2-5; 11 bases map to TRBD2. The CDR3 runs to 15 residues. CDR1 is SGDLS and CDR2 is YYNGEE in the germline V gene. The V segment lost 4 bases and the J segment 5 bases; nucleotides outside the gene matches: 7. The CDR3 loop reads CASSSIAGGRETQYF. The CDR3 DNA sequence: TGTGCCAGCAGCTCCATAGCGGGGGGGCGGGAGACCCAGTACTTC. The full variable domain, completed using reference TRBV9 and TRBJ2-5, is DSGVTQTPKHLITATGQRVTLRCSPRSGDLSVYWYQQSLDQGLQFLIQYYNGEERAKGNILERFSAQQFPDLHSELNLSSLELGDSALYFCASSSIAGGRETQYFGPGTRLLVL.

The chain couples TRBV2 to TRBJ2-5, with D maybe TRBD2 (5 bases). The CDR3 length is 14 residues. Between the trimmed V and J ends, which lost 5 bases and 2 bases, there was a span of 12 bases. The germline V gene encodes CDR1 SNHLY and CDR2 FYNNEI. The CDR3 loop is CASSQRSYQETQYF. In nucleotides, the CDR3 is TGTGCCAGCAGTCAGCGGAGCTATCAAGAGACCCAGTACTTC.

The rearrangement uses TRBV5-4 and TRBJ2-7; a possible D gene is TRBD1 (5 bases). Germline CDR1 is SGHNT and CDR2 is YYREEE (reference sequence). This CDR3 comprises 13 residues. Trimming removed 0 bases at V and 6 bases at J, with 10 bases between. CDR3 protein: CASSLDGAGEQYF. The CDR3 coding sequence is TGTGCCAGCAGCTTGGATGGGGCTGGCGAGCAGTACTTC.

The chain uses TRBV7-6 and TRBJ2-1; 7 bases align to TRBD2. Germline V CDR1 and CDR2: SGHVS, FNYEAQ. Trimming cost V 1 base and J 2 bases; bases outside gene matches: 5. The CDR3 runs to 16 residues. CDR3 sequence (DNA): TGTGCCAGCAGCTTAGTTGGGGGGGGAGCCTACAATGAGCAGTTCTTC. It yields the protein CASSLVGGGAYNEQFF.

This CDR3 reads CASSPRREEGQPQHF. CDR3 sequence (DNA): TGTGCCAGCTCACCACGCAGGGAGGAGGGCCAGCCCCAGCATTTT. The V and J genes are TRBV18 and TRBJ1-5; possibly TRBD1 for D (5 bases). The CDR3 is 15 amino acids. Per the germline V gene, CDR1 is KGHSH and CDR2 is LQKENI. V lost 1 base, J lost 7 bases, and 14 bases lay in between.

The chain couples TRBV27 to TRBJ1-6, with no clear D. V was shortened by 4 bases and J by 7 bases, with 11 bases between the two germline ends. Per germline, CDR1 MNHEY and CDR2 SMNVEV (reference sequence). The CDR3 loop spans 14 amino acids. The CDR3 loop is CASSYSGNNSPLHF. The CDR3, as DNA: TGTGCCAGCAGTTATTCGGGAAACAATTCACCCCTCCACTTT.

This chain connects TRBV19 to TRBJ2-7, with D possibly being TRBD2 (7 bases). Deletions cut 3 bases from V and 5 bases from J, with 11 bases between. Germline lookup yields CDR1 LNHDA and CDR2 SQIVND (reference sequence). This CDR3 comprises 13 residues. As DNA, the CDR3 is TGTGCCAGTAGTATGGGGGCGGGAGACGAGCAGTACTTC. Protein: CASSMGAGDEQYF.

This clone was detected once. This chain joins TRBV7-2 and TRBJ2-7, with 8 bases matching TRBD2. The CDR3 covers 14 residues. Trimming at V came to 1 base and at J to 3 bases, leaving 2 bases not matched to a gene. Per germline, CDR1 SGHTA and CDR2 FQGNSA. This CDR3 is CASSLGLAGYEQYF. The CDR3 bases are TGTGCCAGCAGCTTAGGGCTAGCGGGCTACGAGCAGTACTTC.